These 29 T cell receptor beta chains originate from one sample sequenced in a study of shared clonotypes between healthy human individuals. Naivety among CD8 cells was defined by CD45RO negativity and positive CCR7 selection, thereby excluding terminally differentiated effector memory CD45RA+ cells. Only in-frame clones appear in the TCRdb table, and some are missing; sequencing was by immunoSEQ multiplex PCR. The table has about 700,000 clones, 90% to 95% seen once. Sequencing was done on a sample of naive CD8+ T cells sorted from blood. Receptors were obtained from a young man in good health.

V and J are TRBV7-9 and TRBJ2-7, with 9 bases identical to TRBD2. Germline lookup yields CDR1 SEHNR and CDR2 FQNEAQ (reference sequence). The CDR3 has 18 amino acids. Trimming at V came to 5 bases and at J to 1 base, leaving 15 bases not matched to a gene. The CDR3 sequence is CASSTREGTSGFSYEQYF. DNA for the CDR3: TGTGCCAGCAGCACCCGAGAGGGCACTAGCGGGTTTTCCTACGAGCAGTACTTC.

The V gene is TRBV28, the J gene TRBJ2-3; 14 bases agree with TRBD2. The CDR3 runs 17 residues. Germline V gene lookup returns CDR1 MDHEN and CDR2 SYDVKM. The junction had 7 bases not matched to a gene; V was cut back by 4 bases and J by 4 bases. As DNA, the CDR3 is TGTGCCAGCAGTTCGGGACTAGCGGGAGTTGGGGCAGATACGCAGTATTTT. Amino acid sequence: CASSSGLAGVGADTQYF.

The rearrangement joins TRBV7-9 to TRBJ2-2, with D hard to call. The CDR3 loop spans 13 amino acids. The V gene's germline CDR1 is SEHNR and CDR2 FQNEAQ (reference sequence). Trimming removed 6 bases from V and 9 bases from J, with 14 bases in between. Here the CDR3 reads CASRSPLDRELFF. CDR3 bases: TGTGCCAGCAGGAGCCCCTTGGACCGGGAGCTGTTTTTT.

J is TRBJ2-1 and V is TRBV5-1; no clear D gene. The ends were cut back, 0 bases at V and 0 bases at J, with 7 bases in the middle. Germline CDR1 SGHRS, CDR2 YFSETQ. CDR3 length: 15 residues. CDR3 coding DNA: TGCGCCAGCAGCTTGGCAGATAGCTCCTACAATGAGCAGTTCTTC. This codes for CASSLADSSYNEQFF.

This clone turned up a few times. This sequence joins TRBV10-1 and TRBJ2-7; the match to TRBD1 covers 7 bases. The germline V gene has CDR1 WNHNN and CDR2 SYGVQD (reference sequence). Unmatched junction bases numbered 4, after V lost 8 bases and J lost 3 bases. The CDR3 totals 12 residues. The chain's CDR3 is CASGDSFYEQYF. The CDR3 DNA follows: TGCGCCAGCGGGGACAGCTTCTACGAGCAGTACTTC.

The chain uses TRBV19 and TRBJ2-1, with 10 bases that match TRBD2. Germline V CDR1 and CDR2: LNHDA, SQIVND (reference sequence). The CDR3 is 16 residues long. The ends lost 1 base at V and 4 bases at J; junction bases unmatched: 4. This chain's CDR3 is CASSIGTSGVYNEQFF. CDR3 DNA: TGTGCCAGTAGTATAGGGACTAGCGGAGTATACAATGAGCAGTTCTTC.

The CDR3 spells CASSLGLGATNEKLFF. CDR3 nucleotides: TGTGCCAGCAGCTTGGGGCTTGGAGCAACTAATGAAAAACTGTTTTTT. The V and J genes are TRBV5-5 and TRBJ1-4; no clear D. CDR3 size: 16 residues. Between the trimmed V and J ends, which lost 0 bases and 0 bases, there was a span of 9 bases. Germline V gene sequence: CDR1 SGHKS, CDR2 YYEKEE (reference sequence).

As concerns this clone: Other DNA sequences in the same sample also yield this CDR3. V gene TRBV11-2 combines with J gene TRBJ2-7, with 8 bases that match TRBD1. The CDR3 runs 15 residues. V was pared by 4 bases and J by 3 bases, with 8 bases of the junction left unmatched. CDR1 SGHAT and CDR2 FQNNGV come from the germline V gene. CDR3 residues: CASSSTGTGFYEQYF. The CDR3 DNA sequence: TGTGCCAGCAGCTCCACCGGGACAGGATTCTACGAGCAGTACTTC.

The chain is built from TRBV18 and TRBJ2-1, with TRBD1 identical over 10 bases. Trimming cost V 3 bases and J 6 bases; bases outside gene matches: 8. The CDR3 extends over 16 amino acids. Germline V lookup: CDR1 KGHSH, CDR2 LQKENI. The CDR3 DNA reads TGTGCCAGCTCACCCCCCCCGACAGGGGGCTTCAATGAGCAGTTCTTC. It is translated as CASSPPPTGGFNEQFF.

The J gene is TRBJ2-7, the V gene TRBV10-3, with TRBD1 matching over 8 bases. Germline V gives CDR1 ENHRY, CDR2 SYGVKD. The CDR3 runs to 16 residues. With 3 bases clipped from V and 0 bases from J, the junction kept 7 bases outside the gene matches. Written as DNA, the CDR3 is TGTGCCATCAGTGATTGGGTGGGACAGGTCTCCTACGAGCAGTACTTC. It encodes CAISDWVGQVSYEQYF.

This clone was seen only a few times. This chain links TRBV2 with TRBJ2-7; TRBD1 aligns across 8 bases. Germline CDR1 reads SNHLY; CDR2 reads FYNNEI. With V trimmed by 10 bases and J by 4 bases, 9 bases remained unmatched. There are 13 residues in the CDR3. The CDR3 DNA sequence: TGTGCCACCAGGGGGCAAGCCGCGTACGAGCAGTACTTC. Its translation is CATRGQAAYEQYF.

The CDR3 spells CATSRARGGGETQYF. As DNA, the CDR3 is TGTGCCACCAGCAGAGCCAGAGGGGGCGGCGAGACCCAGTACTTC. This chain joins TRBV15 and TRBJ2-5; 7 bases are a match to TRBD1. Losses at the gene ends were 1 base for V and 5 bases for J; bases not matched to a gene: 7. CDR3 length: 15 residues. Germline CDR1 is LNHNV and CDR2 is YYDKDF (reference sequence).

The rearrangement links TRBV10-1 to TRBJ2-3; 13 bases line up with TRBD2. This CDR3 is 17 amino acids long. The J segment lost 14 bases and the V segment lost 0 bases, leaving 14 bases of the junction unmatched. Germline-derived CDR1 and CDR2 are WNHNN and SYGVQD (reference sequence). CDR3 sequence: CASSESASTSGRPARYF. The CDR3, as DNA: TGCGCCAGCAGTGAGTCCGCATCGACTAGCGGGAGGCCGGCCCGGTATTTT.

This clone is a singleton in its sample. Different DNA sequences within this sample yield the same CDR3. This chain uses TRBV6-5 with TRBJ2-1, with 7 bases identical to TRBD2. The CDR3 runs to 13 residues. J was trimmed by 7 bases and V by 2 bases; bases with no gene match: 2. Germline CDR1 and CDR2: MNHEY and SVGAGI. CDR3 loop: CASSYGGGNEQFF. DNA for the CDR3: TGTGCCAGCAGTTACGGGGGGGGGAATGAGCAGTTCTTC.

The V gene is TRBV7-9, the J gene TRBJ2-3, with D uncertain. This CDR3 has 13 residues. Per germline, CDR1 SEHNR and CDR2 FQNEAQ (reference sequence). Deletions cut 5 bases from V and 6 bases from J, with 12 bases between. As DNA, the CDR3 is TGTGCCAGCAGCCCAATGTATGTGGATACGCAGTATTTT. This codes for CASSPMYVDTQYF.

The genes are TRBV6-1 and TRBJ1-4; the D gene is possibly TRBD1 (6 bases). Per germline, CDR1 MNHNS and CDR2 SASEGT. The CDR3 has 15 residues. The V end lost 8 bases, the J end lost 4 bases, and 17 bases lay between the germline ends. CDR3 amino acids: CASQTGYGRNEKLFF. Written as DNA, the CDR3 is TGTGCCAGCCAAACAGGGTATGGACGTAATGAAAAACTGTTTTTT.

The chain carries TRBV15 and TRBJ2-1; TRBD2 is a possible D gene (6 bases). The germline V gene has CDR1 LNHNV and CDR2 YYDKDF (reference sequence). The CDR3 loop spans 15 amino acids. The V end lost 4 bases, the J end lost 3 bases, and 13 bases lay between the germline ends. The chain's CDR3 is CATSTIAEGYNEQFF. In nucleotides, the CDR3 is TGTGCCACCAGCACTATAGCGGAGGGCTACAATGAGCAGTTCTTC. The variable domain in full, completed from reference TRBV15 and TRBJ2-1, reads DAMVIQNPRYQVTQFGKPVTLSCSQTLNHNVMYWYQQKSSQAPKLLFHYYDKDFNNEADTPDNFQSRRPNTSFCFLDIRSPGLGDTAMYLCATSTIAEGYNEQFFGPGTRLTVL.

The J gene is TRBJ2-4, the V gene TRBV28, with TRBD1 matching 10 bases. The germline V gene has CDR1 MDHEN and CDR2 SYDVKM. V shed 6 bases, J shed 6 bases, and the junction held 8 bases outside the gene matches. This CDR3 comprises 15 residues. The CDR3 sequence: CASSEDRGLRNIQYF. The CDR3, as DNA: TGTGCCAGCAGCGAAGACAGGGGGCTTAGAAACATTCAGTACTTC.

This chain connects TRBV27 to TRBJ2-1, with D tentatively TRBD2 (6 bases). Deletions cut 3 bases from V and 4 bases from J, with 10 bases between. Germline V gene data show CDR1 as MNHEY and CDR2 as SMNVEV (reference sequence). CDR3 length: 14 residues. The DNA of the CDR3 is TGTGCCAGCAGTTTTGCGGGGATATACAATGAGCAGTTCTTC. Translating it yields CASSFAGIYNEQFF.

The chain's CDR3 is CASRKAGGPFATGELFF. CDR3 DNA: TGTGCCAGCCGGAAAGCGGGAGGGCCTTTTGCCACCGGGGAGCTGTTTTTT. This rearrangement joins TRBV28 to TRBJ2-2; 10 nucleotides match TRBD2. V gave up 8 bases and J gave up 4 bases; unmatched junction bases: 13. Germline V gene lookup returns CDR1 MDHEN and CDR2 SYDVKM. CDR3 length: 17 amino acids.

The V gene is TRBV19, the J gene TRBJ2-7, with a weak D call TRBD1 (5 bases). CDR3 length equals 16 residues. Germline loops: CDR1 LNHDA, CDR2 SQIVND (reference sequence). V lost 6 bases and J lost 4, with 22 bases in between. The CDR3 region has the DNA TGTGCCAGTAGCCGATTTGGGGCATCCATCAGTTACGAGCAGTACTTC. Protein sequence: CASSRFGASISYEQYF.

The chain links TRBV28 to TRBJ1-5; D uncertain. Germline V gene lookup returns CDR1 MDHEN and CDR2 SYDVKM. Trimming removed 2 bases at V and 0 bases at J, with 8 bases between. The CDR3 loop spans 15 amino acids. This CDR3 reads CASSLTAYSNQPQHF. CDR3 DNA: TGTGCCAGCAGTTTAACAGCTTATAGCAATCAGCCCCAGCATTTT. The complete variable domain, with remaining parts taken from reference TRBV28 and TRBJ1-5, reads DVKVTQSSRYLVKRTGEKVFLECVQDMDHENMFWYRQDPGLGLRLIYFSYDVKMKEKGDIPEGYSVSREKKERFSLILESASTNQTSMYLCASSLTAYSNQPQHFGDGTRLSIL.

The genes are TRBV5-1 and TRBJ2-7; perhaps TRBD1 as D (5 bases). This CDR3 is built from 13 residues. The germline V gene has CDR1 SGHRS and CDR2 YFSETQ. Trimming cost V 4 bases and J 3 bases, with 11 bases left between them. The CDR3 region has the DNA TGCGCCAGCAGCCTTGACAGCTTCTACGAGCAGTACTTC. This translates into CASSLDSFYEQYF.

This clone was found once. Written as DNA, the CDR3 is TGTGCCAGCAGACAGGGACTTGCAACTAATGAAAAACTGTTTTTT. Its translation: CASRQGLATNEKLFF. The chain combines TRBV9 with TRBJ1-4; a weak D match, TRBD1 (6 bases). CDR1 and CDR2 (germline): SGDLS, YYNGEE. The V end lost 5 bases, the J end lost 0 bases, and 11 bases lay between the germline ends. The CDR3 loop spans 15 amino acids.

The CDR3 nucleotides are TGTGCCAGCAGCCCTTACTGGAGCGGAGGGAACAATGAGCAGTTCTTC. Its translation: CASSPYWSGGNNEQFF. The chain is built from TRBV9 and TRBJ2-1; tentatively, D is TRBD2 (6 bases). The V and J ends lost 4 bases and 5 bases respectively, with 19 bases between them. The CDR3 sequence is 16 residues long. Germline V CDR1 and CDR2: SGDLS, YYNGEE.

The chain is built from TRBV7-9 and TRBJ2-7; D possibly corresponds to TRBD1 (5 bases). Germline CDR1 is SEHNR and CDR2 is FQNEAQ (reference sequence). The length of the CDR3 is 14 residues. V was trimmed by 4 bases and J by 4 bases, leaving 14 bases between them. The DNA of the CDR3 is TGTGCCAGCAGCTCCAGGGTTTTGGGATACGAGCAGTACTTC. Translated, it gives CASSSRVLGYEQYF.

V usage is TRBV4-1 and J usage is TRBJ2-3; a possible D gene is TRBD1 (5 bases). This CDR3 region has 13 residues. The V end lost 1 base, the J end lost 3 bases, and 5 bases lay between the germline ends. Germline loops: CDR1 MGHRA, CDR2 YSYEKL. CDR3 in amino acids: CASSQGQTDTQYF. CDR3 nucleotide sequence: TGCGCCAGCAGCCAAGGACAGACAGATACGCAGTATTTT.

In its sample, this clone was seen once. In the same sample, other DNA sequences code for this CDR3. The J gene is TRBJ2-3, the V gene TRBV27, with D maybe TRBD1 (5 bases). This CDR3 has 13 residues. Per the germline V gene, CDR1 is MNHEY and CDR2 is SMNVEV (reference sequence). The V gene lost 0 bases and the J gene lost 6 bases, with 7 bases spanning the gap. The chain's CDR3 is CASSLSRVDTQYF. CDR3 bases: TGTGCCAGCAGTTTATCCAGGGTGGATACGCAGTATTTT.

This clone was picked up one time. The chain has TRBV7-2 and TRBJ1-5; TRBD1 matches 8 bases. V was pared by 4 bases and J by 6 bases, with 5 bases of the junction left unmatched. Germline-derived CDR1 and CDR2 are SGHTA and FQGNSA. The CDR3 runs to 14 residues. CDR3 sequence reads: CASSSPGGRQPQHF. For the CDR3, the DNA is TGTGCCAGCAGCTCCCCAGGGGGCCGTCAGCCCCAGCATTTT.